Following are 15 T cell receptor beta chains from one sample sequenced in a study of T cells in Graves' hyperthyroidism and ophthalmopathy. The TCR beta CDR3 regions underwent amplification using RNA transcripts as the source. HTBI primers were used for first-round RT-PCR of the TCR CDR3. TCRdb redid the calling of the multiplex PCR reads with MiXCR, one entry per CDR3 protein. The sample includes some 400,000 distinct CDR3 sequences, about 14% of them seen just once. Sequenced input: blood. These receptor sequences come from a man in his thirties or forties with Graves' hyperthyroidism that later progressed to Graves' ophthalmopathy.

This clonotype was recorded a few times. A much larger clone differs from this one at a single base, so this may be a read error. This chain uses TRBV18 with TRBJ2-5, with 12 bases matching TRBD2. The germline V gene has CDR1 KGHSH and CDR2 LQKENI. The CDR3 sequence is 15 residues long. The CDR3, as DNA: TGTGCCAGCTCGCGGACTAGCGGGGCGCAAGGGACCCAGTACTTC. It yields the protein CASSRTSGAQGTQYF. The complete variable domain, with remaining parts taken from reference TRBV18 and TRBJ2-5, reads NAGVMQNPRHLVRRRGQEARLRCSPMKGHSHVYWYRQLPEEGLKFMVYLQKENIIDESGMPKERFSAEFPKEGPSILRIQQVVRGDSAAYFCASSRTSGAQGTQYFGPGTRLLVL.

This clonotype has at least ten counts. J is TRBJ2-5 and V is TRBV20-1; D unclear. V was clipped by 1 base and J by 5 bases, with 14 bases between them. The CDR3 contains 14 residues. The germline V gene has CDR1 DFQATT and CDR2 SNEGSKA (reference sequence). The chain's CDR3 is CSARVKQFSETQYF. Here the CDR3 DNA reads TGCAGTGCTAGAGTGAAGCAGTTTTCTGAGACCCAGTACTTC.

This clonotype was detected many times. The chain is built from TRBV20-1 and TRBJ1-2; the D gene is possibly TRBD1 (6 bases). The CDR3 loop spans 13 amino acids. The V gene lost 3 bases and the J gene lost 3 bases, with 11 bases spanning the gap. Per germline, CDR1 DFQATT and CDR2 SNEGSKA (reference sequence). The CDR3 is CSARGGIDYGYTF. The CDR3 nucleotides read TGCAGTGCTAGGGGGGGCATCGACTATGGCTACACCTTC.

This clonotype was counted ten times or more. J is TRBJ2-2 and V is TRBV12-3 or TRBV12-4, with D perhaps TRBD1 (5 bases). This CDR3 comprises 14 residues. Trimming removed 6 bases at V and 3 bases at J, with 11 bases between. The CDR3: CASSSRVDTGELFF. The CDR3 coding sequence is TGTGCCAGCAGCTCCAGGGTGGACACCGGGGAGCTGTTTTTT.

The gene calls are TRBV15 and TRBJ1-5; D not resolved. V was trimmed by 3 bases and J by 3 bases, leaving 12 bases between them. CDR1 LNHNV and CDR2 YYDKDF come from the germline V gene (reference sequence). The CDR3 is 15 amino acids. CDR3 DNA: TGTGCCACCAGCAGTGGGCAGGCCCTCAATCAGCCCCAGCATTTT. Translation gives CATSSGQALNQPQHF.

This clonotype was picked up a small number of times. The J gene is TRBJ2-2, the V gene TRBV7-3; 7 bases fit TRBD1. The CDR3 sequence is 17 residues long. J gave up 2 bases and V 0 bases, and 6 bases lay outside the gene matches. Germline V gene lookup returns CDR1 SGHTA and CDR2 FQGTGA. CDR3 bases: TGTGCCAGCAGCTTAACGGCCGGGACAGTAAACACCGGGGAGCTGTTTTTT. Translating it yields CASSLTAGTVNTGELFF.

CDR3 sequence (DNA): TGTGCCAGCAGTTACCGGACAGGGAGTAGTTCACCCCTCCACTTT. It yields the protein CASSYRTGSSSPLHF. The chain combines TRBV6-5 with TRBJ1-6; 8 positions agree with TRBD1. Germline values: CDR1 MNHEY, CDR2 SVGAGI. Trimming removed 2 bases from V and 9 bases from J; junction bases left unmatched: 6. CDR3 length equals 15 residues.

This clonotype was seen only a few times. The chain couples TRBV19 to TRBJ1-5; D gene ambiguous. The CDR3 is 15 residues long. V shed 7 bases and J shed 0 bases, with 13 bases lying between them. In germline, CDR1 is LNHDA, CDR2 SQIVND (reference sequence). The DNA for the CDR3 is TGTGCCAGTAACACACCGGAGAATAGCAATCAGCCCCAGCATTTT. Its translation: CASNTPENSNQPQHF. The full variable domain, with the rest looked up from reference TRBV19 and TRBJ1-5, is DGGITQSPKYLFRKEGQNVTLSCEQNLNHDAMYWYRQDPGQGLRLIYYSQIVNDFQKGDIAEGYSVSREKKESFPLTVTSAQKNPTAFYLCASNTPENSNQPQHFGDGTRLSIL.

The chain couples TRBV7-3 to TRBJ2-3; 7 bases match TRBD2. V lost 3 bases, J lost 3 bases, and 6 bases stayed unmatched. CDR1 and CDR2 from the germline V gene are SGHTA and FQGTGA. The CDR3 runs 15 residues. CDR3: CASSFLGGVTDTQYF. Written as DNA, the CDR3 is TGTGCCAGCAGCTTCCTTGGGGGGGTGACAGATACGCAGTATTTT. The full variable domain, in which reference TRBV7-3 and TRBJ2-3 provide the parts outside the CDR3, is GAGVSQTPSNKVTEKGKYVELRCDPISGHTALYWYRQSLGQGPEFLIYFQGTGAADDSGLPNDRFFAVRPEGSVSTLKIQRTERGDSAVYLCASSFLGGVTDTQYFGPGTRLTVL.

The table lists this clonotype with many counts. This chain joins TRBV2 and TRBJ2-5, with D possibly matching TRBD2 (6 bases). This CDR3 has 12 residues. Per germline, CDR1 SNHLY and CDR2 FYNNEI. Trimming removed 6 bases from V and 6 bases from J, with 11 bases in between. The CDR3 nucleotides read TGTGCCAGCAGGACTGGGGGGAAGACCCAGTACTTC. Protein product: CASRTGGKTQYF. The whole variable domain, remainder taken from reference TRBV2 and TRBJ2-5, is EPEVTQTPSHQVTQMGQEVILRCVPISNHLYFYWYRQILGQKVEFLVSFYNNEISEKSEIFDDQFSVERPDGSNFTLKIRSTKLEDSAMYFCASRTGGKTQYFGPGTRLLVL.

Many counts were recorded for this clonotype. The CDR3 spells CASSWNAGGETQYF. The CDR3 region has the DNA TGCGCCAGCAGTTGGAATGCGGGTGGAGAGACCCAGTACTTC. The chain employs TRBV5-1 and TRBJ2-5, with TRBD2 as a possible D gene (5 bases). Trimming pared 5 bases from V and 4 bases from J, leaving 15 bases between. Per the germline V gene, CDR1 is SGHRS and CDR2 is YFSETQ. The CDR3 extends over 14 amino acids. The whole variable domain, remainder taken from reference TRBV5-1 and TRBJ2-5, is KAGVTQTPRYLIKTRGQQVTLSCSPISGHRSVSWYQQTPGQGLQFLFEYFSETQRNKGNFPGRFSGRQFSNSRSEMNVSTLELGDSALYLCASSWNAGGETQYFGPGTRLLVL.

There are many counts of this clonotype. The rearrangement joins TRBV11-2 to TRBJ2-3; 12 nucleotides line up with TRBD2. The CDR3 is 17 amino acids. With 2 bases clipped from V and 4 bases from J, the junction kept 7 bases outside the gene matches. CDR1 and CDR2 from the germline V gene are SGHAT and FQNNGV. The CDR3 here is CASSLMTSGGPSDTQYF. CDR3 DNA: TGTGCCAGCAGCTTAATGACTAGCGGGGGACCCTCAGATACGCAGTATTTT.

This chain uses TRBV20-1 with TRBJ2-7; D remains unclear. Germline CDR1 reads DFQATT; CDR2 reads SNEGSKA (reference sequence). V was shortened by 6 bases and J by 0 bases, with 15 bases between the two germline ends. This CDR3 region has 14 residues. CDR3 sequence: CSARGPRSSYEQYF. CDR3 in DNA: TGCAGTGCCCGAGGCCCTAGGAGCTCCTACGAGCAGTACTTC.

This clonotype was seen repeatedly, ten times or more. The V gene is TRBV28, the J gene TRBJ2-2; perhaps TRBD2 as D (5 bases). V dropped 5 bases and J dropped 7 bases, with 17 bases sitting between them. Germline V gives CDR1 MDHEN, CDR2 SYDVKM. The CDR3 consists of 15 residues. CDR3 sequence reads: CASSLRGLRDGELFF. Here the CDR3 DNA reads TGTGCCAGCAGTCTAAGAGGGCTACGGGACGGGGAGCTGTTTTTT.

The gene calls are TRBV18 and TRBJ2-5; D is unclear. V was trimmed by 2 bases and J by 0 bases, leaving 10 bases between them. This CDR3 region has 15 residues. Germline CDR1 is KGHSH and CDR2 is LQKENI. In DNA, the CDR3 is TGTGCCAGCTCACCAAACATCGCTGACCAAGAGACCCAGTACTTC. It encodes CASSPNIADQETQYF. Looking up the rest from reference TRBV18 and TRBJ2-5 gives the full variable domain: NAGVMQNPRHLVRRRGQEARLRCSPMKGHSHVYWYRQLPEEGLKFMVYLQKENIIDESGMPKERFSAEFPKEGPSILRIQQVVRGDSAAYFCASSPNIADQETQYFGPGTRLLVL.